The 29 T cell receptor beta chains listed next were all sequenced from one sample in a study of T cell repertoires in cytomegalovirus infection. MiXCR, run by TCRdb on the reads, gives a single entry per CDR3 protein. The table has hundreds of thousands of distinct CDR3 sequences, about a sixth seen once. Sequenced material: PBMCs. These receptors were collected from a human donor in good health (CMV status not recorded). Some clones in this sample may be carry-over from other donors' samples.

In this sample, this clonotype turned up many times. The chain is built from TRBV27 and TRBJ1-6; 9 bases map to TRBD1. The CDR3 has 15 amino acids. Germline CDR1 MNHEY, CDR2 SMNVEV (reference sequence). The trim removed 7 bases at V and 6 bases at J, leaving 7 bases unmatched. The CDR3 nucleotides are TGTGCCAGCACCGGGGACAGGGAGGCTAATTCACCCCTCCACTTT. This sequence encodes CASTGDREANSPLHF.

This clonotype was recorded at least ten times. The gene calls are TRBV6-2 or TRBV6-3 and TRBJ1-2; the match to TRBD1 covers 9 bases. There are 15 residues in the CDR3. The germline V gene has CDR1 MNHEY and CDR2 SVGEGT. V dropped 5 bases and J dropped 8; count of bases not matched to a gene: 12. CDR3 residues: CASSPWTGAAAGYTF. The CDR3 DNA reads as TGTGCCAGCAGTCCCTGGACAGGGGCCGCCGCAGGCTACACCTTC.

This clonotype occurred many times. V is TRBV7-2 and J is TRBJ2-3, with 11 bases identical to TRBD2. The V and J ends lost 3 bases and 4 bases, in that order; junction bases with no gene match: 3. This CDR3 region has 15 residues. Germline CDR1 is SGHTA and CDR2 is FQGNSA. In nucleotides, the CDR3 is TGTGCCAGCAGCTTCCTGGGACTAGCGGCAGATACGCAGTATTTT. It yields the protein CASSFLGLAADTQYF.

There are many counts of this clonotype. CDR3 protein: CASSAVTAYGYTF. CDR3 coding DNA: TGTGCCAGCAGCGCCGTGACAGCCTATGGCTACACCTTC. The chain combines TRBV5-4 with TRBJ1-2; possible D gene TRBD1, 5 bases. CDR3 length: 13 residues. Germline values: CDR1 SGHNT, CDR2 YYREEE (reference sequence). Trimming stripped 4 bases from V and 4 bases from J, with 11 bases between.

The chain carries TRBV7-6 and TRBJ1-5; tentative D call: TRBD1 (6 bases). From germline, CDR1 is SGHVS and CDR2 FNYEAQ. The CDR3 consists of 13 residues. V shed 3 bases and J shed 5 bases, with 8 bases lying between them. CDR3 nucleotides: TGTGCCAGCAGCTTTGACAGGTATCAGCCCCAGCATTTT. Translation: CASSFDRYQPQHF.

The V and J genes are TRBV20-1 and TRBJ1-2; D remains unclear. This CDR3 contains 13 residues. V was shortened by 2 bases and J by 0 bases, with 7 bases between the two germline ends. Germline V gene sequence: CDR1 DFQATT, CDR2 SNEGSKA (reference sequence). The CDR3: CSARSQTNYGYTF. CDR3 nucleotides: TGCAGTGCTAGAAGCCAGACTAACTATGGCTACACCTTC.

CDR3 DNA: TGCGCCAGCAGCGGAACTAGCGGGGGGGCTGTGACAGATACGCAGTATTTT. Its translation is CASSGTSGGAVTDTQYF. The chain has TRBV5-1 and TRBJ2-3, with 13 bases lining up with TRBD2. The germline V gene encodes CDR1 SGHRS and CDR2 YFSETQ. J lost 3 bases, V lost 4 bases, and 8 bases had no gene match. The CDR3 totals 17 residues.

This clonotype was seen only a few times. The chain combines TRBV19 with TRBJ2-2; D might be TRBD1 (6 bases). The CDR3 runs to 17 residues. V was trimmed by 5 bases and J by 4 bases, leaving 20 bases between them. The germline V gene has CDR1 LNHDA and CDR2 SQIVND (reference sequence). The CDR3 coding sequence is TGTGCCAGTAGTCTGGACCAGGGGTGGAGTGGCACCGGGGAGCTGTTTTTT. As protein: CASSLDQGWSGTGELFF.

This clonotype has a count of ten or more. The rearrangement links TRBV19 to TRBJ2-1; 12 bases are a match to TRBD2. Germline V gives CDR1 LNHDA, CDR2 SQIVND (reference sequence). The CDR3 is 16 amino acids. V was pared by 5 bases and J by 0 bases, with 2 bases of the junction left unmatched. CDR3 residues: CASSASGGASYNEQFF. The CDR3 DNA sequence: TGTGCCAGTAGTGCTAGCGGGGGGGCCTCCTACAATGAGCAGTTCTTC.

The chain uses TRBV20-1 and TRBJ2-3, with D possibly being TRBD2 (5 bases). The CDR3 consists of 16 residues. The germline CDR1 and CDR2 sequences are DFQATT and SNEGSKA (reference sequence). Trimming cost V 1 base and J 2 bases, with 16 bases left between them. CDR3 region: CSARGGSRGHTDTQYF. CDR3 DNA sequence: TGCAGTGCTAGAGGGGGAAGCAGAGGGCACACAGATACGCAGTATTTT.

This clonotype was recorded at least ten times. The chain is built from TRBV12-3 or TRBV12-4 and TRBJ2-7; 7 nucleotides align to TRBD1. After removal of 6 bases from V and 3 bases from J, the junction contained 11 bases not matched to a gene. The CDR3 covers 15 residues. In nucleotides, the CDR3 is TGTGCCAGCAGGCGACAGGGCGGATTTCTCTACGAGCAGTACTTC. Protein product: CASRRQGGFLYEQYF.

The chain links TRBV25-1 to TRBJ1-1, with 10 bases that match TRBD1. Germline V CDR1 and CDR2: MGHDK, SYGVNS. This CDR3 has 15 residues. Losses at the gene ends were 4 bases for V and 2 bases for J; bases not matched to a gene: 4. Here the CDR3 DNA reads TGTGCCAGCAGTGGGGACAGGGGCAAAAACACTGAAGCTTTCTTT. Residues: CASSGDRGKNTEAFF.

The table lists this clonotype with many counts. The chain combines TRBV7-3 with TRBJ1-2; D remains unclear. The length of the CDR3 is 17 residues. CDR1 SGHTA and CDR2 FQGTGA come from the germline V gene. Trimming left V 1 base short and J 6 bases short, with 21 bases between. DNA of the CDR3: TGTGCCAGCAGCTTAAACCCGATACAGACAAGCACGGATGGCTACACCTTC. As protein: CASSLNPIQTSTDGYTF.

This clonotype showed up many times. The chain has TRBV7-3 and TRBJ2-7, with D perhaps matching TRBD2 (7 bases). V was clipped by 2 bases and J by 6 bases, with 14 bases between them. This CDR3 has 14 residues. CDR1 is SGHTA and CDR2 is FQGTGA in the germline V gene. The CDR3 sequence is CASSLGGGPSEQYF. The CDR3, as DNA: TGTGCCAGCAGCTTAGGCGGGGGCCCCTCCGAGCAGTACTTC.

This clonotype came up many times. The rearrangement uses TRBV7-2 and TRBJ1-2; D is uncertain. With 3 bases removed from V and 6 bases from J, the gap between germline ends came to 11 bases. The CDR3 has 13 residues. Looked up from germline, CDR1 is SGHTA and CDR2 is FQGNSA. CDR3 sequence: CASSFFGTDGYTF. CDR3 coding DNA: TGTGCCAGCAGCTTTTTCGGCACGGATGGCTACACCTTC.

In this sample, this clonotype turned up many times. This sequence joins TRBV12-3 or TRBV12-4 and TRBJ2-5, with unresolved D. The CDR3 covers 11 residues. The V end was cut by 8 bases, the J end by 1 base, with 5 bases between. In DNA form, the CDR3 reads TGTGCCAGCCGCGTCCAAGAGACCCAGTACTTC. Translated, it gives CASRVQETQYF.

This clonotype was counted at least ten times. CDR3 in amino acids: CASSPPANTGELFF. The DNA of the CDR3 is TGTGCCAGCAGCCCCCCGGCTAACACCGGGGAGCTGTTTTTT. The genes are TRBV7-9 and TRBJ2-2; D is unclear. The CDR3 spans 14 residues. The germline V gene has CDR1 SEHNR and CDR2 FQNEAQ (reference sequence). The V end lost 5 bases, the J end lost 2 bases, and 9 bases lay between the germline ends.

This chain joins TRBV6-2 or TRBV6-3 and TRBJ2-2, with D perhaps matching TRBD1 (6 bases). V was cut by 10 bases and J by 4 bases, with 13 bases left in between. This CDR3 has 13 residues. CDR1 MNHEY and CDR2 SVGEGT come from the germline V gene. The CDR3 spells CATRDIATGELFF. The CDR3 nucleotides read TGTGCCACCCGGGACATCGCCACCGGGGAGCTGTTTTTT.

V gene TRBV27 combines with J gene TRBJ1-1, with 7 positions matching TRBD1. Trimming at V came to 6 bases and at J to 11 bases, leaving 12 bases not matched to a gene. The CDR3 has 13 amino acids. Germline CDR1 reads MNHEY; CDR2 reads SMNVEV (reference sequence). This chain's CDR3 is CASSFGQAGAAFF. CDR3 DNA sequence: TGTGCCAGCAGCTTCGGACAGGCCGGGGCGGCTTTCTTT.

The chain combines TRBV25-1 with TRBJ1-1; no clear D gene. Trimming left V 1 base short and J 4 bases short, with 7 bases between. The CDR3 sequence is 13 residues long. Germline loops: CDR1 MGHDK, CDR2 SYGVNS. The CDR3 sequence: CASSESGFTEAFF. The CDR3, as DNA: TGTGCCAGCAGTGAATCGGGGTTCACTGAAGCTTTCTTT.

This clonotype was observed many times. This rearrangement joins TRBV6-1 to TRBJ1-1; weak D call: TRBD1 (6 bases). Trimming removed 6 bases from V and 1 base from J, with 21 bases in between. Germline values: CDR1 MNHNS, CDR2 SASEGT. This CDR3 comprises 17 residues. For the CDR3, the DNA is TGTGCCAGCAGGGAAAGCCACAGCCAGGACAGGAACACTGAAGCTTTCTTT. Encoded protein: CASRESHSQDRNTEAFF.

This clonotype has just one count. The CDR3 reads CASSDGGQSRQPQHF. DNA of the CDR3: TGTGCCAGTAGCGACGGGGGACAGAGCCGGCAGCCCCAGCATTTT. The chain combines TRBV19 with TRBJ1-5; 7 bases align to TRBD1. The junction had 12 bases not matched to a gene; V was cut back by 6 bases and J by 7 bases. Per germline, CDR1 LNHDA and CDR2 SQIVND (reference sequence). The length of the CDR3 is 15 residues.

In the case of this clonotype: Possible read error: a much larger clone is one base away. This chain joins TRBV6-1 and TRBJ2-5, with a weak D call TRBD2 (6 bases). CDR1 is MNHNS, CDR2 SASEGT, per germline. Trimming took off 6 bases at V and 7 bases at J, with 21 bases between the two ends. The CDR3 is made up of 15 amino acids. The CDR3, as DNA: TGTGCCAGCAGGGCCCTGGGGGGACCTTCGGGGACCCAGTACTTC. Protein sequence: CASRALGGPSGTQYF.

The chain is built from TRBV12-3 or TRBV12-4 and TRBJ1-2; D ambiguous. Between the trimmed V and J ends, which lost 5 bases and 4 bases, there was a span of 20 bases. The CDR3 covers 16 residues. In nucleotides, the CDR3 is TGTGCCAGCAGTCCTGCGGCTGCGTTGGGGAGCTATGGCTACACCTTC. Residues: CASSPAAALGSYGYTF.

This clonotype was seen at least ten times. This rearrangement joins TRBV24-1 to TRBJ2-7; D remains ambiguous. Germline assignment: CDR1 KGHDR and CDR2 SFDVKD. Trimming stripped 3 bases from V and 1 base from J, with 6 bases between. This CDR3 contains 13 residues. CDR3 DNA: TGTGCCACCAGTGATGGCTATTCCTACGAGCAGTACTTC. Its protein is CATSDGYSYEQYF.

The V gene is TRBV11-2, the J gene TRBJ1-6; 10 nucleotides line up with TRBD1. Per germline, CDR1 SGHAT and CDR2 FQNNGV. CDR3 length equals 16 residues. Trimming cost V 5 bases and J 4 bases; bases outside gene matches: 5. This CDR3 is CASSQTGGGYNSPLHF. Written as DNA, the CDR3 is TGTGCCAGCAGCCAGACAGGGGGCGGTTATAATTCACCCCTCCACTTT.

This clonotype was recorded a few times. The chain has TRBV20-1 and TRBJ2-5; tentative D call: TRBD1 (6 bases). V lost 6 bases and J lost 5, with 22 bases in between. The germline CDR1 and CDR2 sequences are DFQATT and SNEGSKA (reference sequence). CDR3 length: 15 residues. The CDR3 bases are TGCAGTGCAGAAAGGACAGCCGCCGGTGGGGAGACCCAGTACTTC. Translated, it gives CSAERTAAGGETQYF.

In its sample, this clonotype was seen a few times. This rearrangement joins TRBV6-5 to TRBJ1-3, with D tentatively TRBD1 (5 bases). The V end was cut by 6 bases, the J end by 3 bases, with 18 bases between. Looked up from germline, CDR1 is MNHEY and CDR2 is SVGAGI. This CDR3 region has 16 residues. The CDR3 protein is CASSRTGGDYGNTIYF. For the CDR3, the DNA is TGTGCCAGCAGCCGTACGGGGGGTGATTATGGAAACACCATATATTTT.

This clonotype was seen only a few times. The J gene is TRBJ1-3, the V gene TRBV11-2; D might be TRBD1 (5 bases). Germline V CDR1 and CDR2: SGHAT, FQNNGV. The CDR3 spans 13 residues. Trimming shortened V by 5 bases and J by 8 bases, and 13 bases separated the two germline ends. The CDR3 DNA is TGTGCCAGCAGCATACAGGAAAGAGACACCATATATTTT. Its translation is CASSIQERDTIYF.